This T cell receptor beta chain was obtained from a study of cytomegalovirus exposure and HLA in healthy donors. About this clone itself: What it binds is not known.

Study-wide results and caveats: Cytomegalovirus status was reportedly diagnosed by the classifier with high specificity and sensitivity. Researchers reported that three CMV-associated chains were confirmed in vitro as CMV antigen-specific. Roughly uniform depth of sequencing across donors was assumed in presence/absence analyses.

CDR1 is SQVTM, CDR2 ANQGSEA, per germline. This CDR3 is built from 14 residues. The junction had 8 bases not matched to a gene; V was cut back by 4 bases and J by 4 bases. The PCR ran on 60 Vbeta and 13 Jbeta primers. The table came from immunoSEQ multiplex PCR; TCRdb's copy has only in-frame clones and leaves some out. Of fewer than 80,000 clones detected, about three quarters appear once; the ten largest clones hold nearly 25%. This receptor was taken from a man between 45 and 60 years old in good health and CMV-seropositive. The chain combines TRBV29-1 with TRBJ2-7, with 9 bases lining up with TRBD1. The sequenced sample was PBMCs. This CDR3 reads CSVGGTGIRYEQYF. As DNA, the CDR3 is TGCAGCGTTGGGGGGACAGGGATCAGGTACGAGCAGTACTTC.